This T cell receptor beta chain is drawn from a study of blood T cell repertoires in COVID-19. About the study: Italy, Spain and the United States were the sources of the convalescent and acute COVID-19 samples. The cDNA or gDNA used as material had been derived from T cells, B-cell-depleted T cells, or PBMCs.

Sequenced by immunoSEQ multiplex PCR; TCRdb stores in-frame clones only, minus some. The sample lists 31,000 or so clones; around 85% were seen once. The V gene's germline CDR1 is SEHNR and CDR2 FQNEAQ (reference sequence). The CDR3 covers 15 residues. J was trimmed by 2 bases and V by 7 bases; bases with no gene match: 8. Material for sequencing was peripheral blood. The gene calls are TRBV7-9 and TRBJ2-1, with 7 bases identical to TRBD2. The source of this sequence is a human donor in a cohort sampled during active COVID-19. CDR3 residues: CASTGGGGTYNEQFF. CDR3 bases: TGTGCCAGCACCGGAGGCGGGGGAACCTACAATGAGCAGTTCTTC.